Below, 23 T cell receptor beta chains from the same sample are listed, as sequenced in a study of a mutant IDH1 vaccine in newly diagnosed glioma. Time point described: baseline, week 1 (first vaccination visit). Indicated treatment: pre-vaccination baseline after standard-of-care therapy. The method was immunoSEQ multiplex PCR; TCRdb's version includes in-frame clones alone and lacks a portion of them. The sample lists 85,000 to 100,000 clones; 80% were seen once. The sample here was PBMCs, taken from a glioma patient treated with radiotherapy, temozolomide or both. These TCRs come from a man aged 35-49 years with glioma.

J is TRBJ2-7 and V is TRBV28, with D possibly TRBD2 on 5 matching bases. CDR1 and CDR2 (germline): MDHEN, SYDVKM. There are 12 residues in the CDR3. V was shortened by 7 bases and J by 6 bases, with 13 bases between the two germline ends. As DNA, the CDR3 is TGTGCCAGCACCCGAGAGGGTTTCGAGCAGTACTTC. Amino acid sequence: CASTREGFEQYF.

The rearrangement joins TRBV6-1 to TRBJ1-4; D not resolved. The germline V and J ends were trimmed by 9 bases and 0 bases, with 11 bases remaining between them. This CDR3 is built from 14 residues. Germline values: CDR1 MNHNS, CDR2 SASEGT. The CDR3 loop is CASSEDATNEKLFF. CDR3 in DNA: TGTGCCAGTTCCGAAGATGCAACTAATGAAAAACTGTTTTTT.

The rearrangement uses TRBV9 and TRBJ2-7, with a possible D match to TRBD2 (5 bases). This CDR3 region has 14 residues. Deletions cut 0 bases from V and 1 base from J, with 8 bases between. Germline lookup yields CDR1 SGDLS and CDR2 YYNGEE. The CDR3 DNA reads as TGTGCCAGCAGCGTAGAGTCGGGATCCTACGAGCAGTACTTC. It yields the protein CASSVESGSYEQYF.

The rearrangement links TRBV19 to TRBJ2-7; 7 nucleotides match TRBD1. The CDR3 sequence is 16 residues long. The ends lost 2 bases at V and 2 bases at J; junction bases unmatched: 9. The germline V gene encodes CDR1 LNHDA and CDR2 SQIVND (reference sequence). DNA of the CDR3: TGTGCCAGTAGTATAAGGGGGACAGCCAAGCCCTACGAGCAGTACTTC. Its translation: CASSIRGTAKPYEQYF.

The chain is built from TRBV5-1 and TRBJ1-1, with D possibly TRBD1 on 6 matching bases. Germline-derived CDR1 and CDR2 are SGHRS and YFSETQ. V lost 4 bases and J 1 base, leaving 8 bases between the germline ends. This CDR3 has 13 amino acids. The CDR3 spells CASSRTENTEAFF. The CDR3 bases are TGCGCCAGCAGCCGGACAGAGAACACTGAAGCTTTCTTT.

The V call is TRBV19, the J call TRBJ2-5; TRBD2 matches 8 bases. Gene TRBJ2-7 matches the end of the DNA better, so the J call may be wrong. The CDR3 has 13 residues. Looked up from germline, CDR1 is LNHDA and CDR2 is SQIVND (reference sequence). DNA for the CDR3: TGTGCCAGTGGTCCGGGGGGGAACTACGAGCAGTACTTC. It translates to CASGPGGNYEQYF.

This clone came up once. The CDR3 here is CASSLPPTEYKEFF. In nucleotides, the CDR3 is TGTGCCAGCAGCTTACCGCCAACAGAGTACAAGGAGTTCTTC. The chain has TRBV7-8 and TRBJ2-1, with no clear D. The CDR3 spans 14 residues. V lost 2 bases and J lost 14, with 19 bases in between. CDR1 is SGHVS and CDR2 is FQNEAQ in the germline V gene.

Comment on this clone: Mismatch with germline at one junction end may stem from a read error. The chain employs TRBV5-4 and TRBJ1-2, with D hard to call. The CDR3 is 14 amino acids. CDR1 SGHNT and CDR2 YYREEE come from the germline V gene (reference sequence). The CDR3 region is CASSQDLGMGGYTF. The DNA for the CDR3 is TGCGCCAGCAGCCAAGATCTAGGAATGGGTGGCTACACCTTC.

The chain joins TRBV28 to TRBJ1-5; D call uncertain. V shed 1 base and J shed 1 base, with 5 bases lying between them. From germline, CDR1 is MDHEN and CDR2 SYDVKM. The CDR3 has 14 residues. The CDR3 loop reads CASSLSMSNQPQHF. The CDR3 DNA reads TGTGCCAGCAGTTTATCAATGAGCAATCAGCCCCAGCATTTT.

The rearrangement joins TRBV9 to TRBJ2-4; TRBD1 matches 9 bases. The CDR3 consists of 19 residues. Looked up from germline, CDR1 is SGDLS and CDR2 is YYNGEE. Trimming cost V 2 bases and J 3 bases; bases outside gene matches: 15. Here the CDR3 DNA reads TGTGCCAGCAGCGTCGGACCTAACAGGGGGCGTCCGGGCAAAAACATTCAGTACTTC. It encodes CASSVGPNRGRPGKNIQYF.

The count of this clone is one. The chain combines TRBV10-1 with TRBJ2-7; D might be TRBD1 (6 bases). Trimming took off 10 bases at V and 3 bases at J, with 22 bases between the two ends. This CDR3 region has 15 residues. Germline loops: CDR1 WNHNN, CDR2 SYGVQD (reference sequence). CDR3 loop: CATKTPSGQLYEQYF. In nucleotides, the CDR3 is TGCGCCACCAAAACCCCCTCTGGACAGCTCTACGAGCAGTACTTC.

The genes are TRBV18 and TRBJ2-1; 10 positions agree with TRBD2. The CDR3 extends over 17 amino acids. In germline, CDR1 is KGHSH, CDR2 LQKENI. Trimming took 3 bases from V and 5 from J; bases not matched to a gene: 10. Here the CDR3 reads CASSPYRAGGIDNEQFF. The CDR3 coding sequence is TGTGCCAGCTCACCGTATCGAGCGGGGGGGATTGACAATGAGCAGTTCTTC. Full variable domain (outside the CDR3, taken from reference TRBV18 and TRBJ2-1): NAGVMQNPRHLVRRRGQEARLRCSPMKGHSHVYWYRQLPEEGLKFMVYLQKENIIDESGMPKERFSAEFPKEGPSILRIQQVVRGDSAAYFCASSPYRAGGIDNEQFFGPGTRLTVL.

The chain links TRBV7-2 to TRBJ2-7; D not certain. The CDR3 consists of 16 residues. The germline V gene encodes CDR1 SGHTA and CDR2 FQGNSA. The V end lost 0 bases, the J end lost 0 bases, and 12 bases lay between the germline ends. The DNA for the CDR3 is TGTGCCAGCAGCTTAGCCAGCTCTTCGAGCTCCTACGAGCAGTACTTC. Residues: CASSLASSSSSYEQYF.

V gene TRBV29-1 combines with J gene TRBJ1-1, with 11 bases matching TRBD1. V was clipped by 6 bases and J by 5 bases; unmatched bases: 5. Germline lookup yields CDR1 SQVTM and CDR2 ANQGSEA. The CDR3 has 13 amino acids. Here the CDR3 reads CSVGQGARTEAFF. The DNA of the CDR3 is TGCAGCGTCGGACAGGGGGCGAGGACTGAAGCTTTCTTT.

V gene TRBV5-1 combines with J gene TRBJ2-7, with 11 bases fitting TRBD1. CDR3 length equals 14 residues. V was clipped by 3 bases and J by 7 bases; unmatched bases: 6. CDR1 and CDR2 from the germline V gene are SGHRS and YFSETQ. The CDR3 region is CASSSPGQGGEQYF. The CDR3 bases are TGCGCCAGCAGCTCACCGGGACAGGGGGGTGAGCAGTACTTC.

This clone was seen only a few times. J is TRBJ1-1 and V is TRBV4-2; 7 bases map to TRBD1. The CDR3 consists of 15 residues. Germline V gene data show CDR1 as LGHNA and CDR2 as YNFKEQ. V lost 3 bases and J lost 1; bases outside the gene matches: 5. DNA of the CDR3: TGTGCCAGCAGCCAGGTGGGACAGAGGAACACTGAAGCTTTCTTT. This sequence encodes CASSQVGQRNTEAFF.

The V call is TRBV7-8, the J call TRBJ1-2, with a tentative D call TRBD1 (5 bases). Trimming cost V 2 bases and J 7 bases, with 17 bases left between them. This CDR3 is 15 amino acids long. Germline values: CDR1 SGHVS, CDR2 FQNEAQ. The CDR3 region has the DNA TGTGCCAGCAGCTTACTTACGTCAGGGACCTCTGGCTACACCTTC. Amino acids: CASSLLTSGTSGYTF. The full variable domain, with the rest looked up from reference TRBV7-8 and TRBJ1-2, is GAGVSQSPRYKVAKRGQDVALRCDPISGHVSLFWYQQALGQGPEFLTYFQNEAQLDKSGLPSDRFFAERPEGSVSTLKIQRTQQEDSAVYLCASSLLTSGTSGYTFGSGTRLTVV.

The CDR3 nucleotides are TGTGCCAGTAGTTTAACGGGACAGATTAGCAATCAGCCCCAGCATTTT. Translating it yields CASSLTGQISNQPQHF. V usage is TRBV19 and J usage is TRBJ1-5, with 7 bases that match TRBD1. With V trimmed by 5 bases and J by 0 bases, 7 bases remained unmatched. Germline V lookup: CDR1 LNHDA, CDR2 SQIVND (reference sequence). The CDR3 has 16 residues.

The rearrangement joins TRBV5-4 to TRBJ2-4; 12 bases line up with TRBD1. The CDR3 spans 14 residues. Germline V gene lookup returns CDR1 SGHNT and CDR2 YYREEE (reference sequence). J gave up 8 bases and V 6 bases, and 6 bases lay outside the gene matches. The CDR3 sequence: CASTMGQGADIQYF. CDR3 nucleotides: TGTGCCAGCACTATGGGACAGGGGGCCGACATTCAGTACTTC.

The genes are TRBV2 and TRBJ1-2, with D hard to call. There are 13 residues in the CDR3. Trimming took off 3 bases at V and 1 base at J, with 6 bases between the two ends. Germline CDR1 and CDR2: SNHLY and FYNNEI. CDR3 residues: CASSDPLNYGYTF. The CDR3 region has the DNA TGTGCCAGCAGTGACCCCCTTAACTATGGCTACACCTTC.

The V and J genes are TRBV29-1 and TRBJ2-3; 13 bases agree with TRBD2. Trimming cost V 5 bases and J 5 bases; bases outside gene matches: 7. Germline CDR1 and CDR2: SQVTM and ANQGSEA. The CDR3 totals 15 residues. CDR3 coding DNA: TGCAGCGTTTACGGACTAGCGGGGGCCTTAGATACGCAGTATTTT. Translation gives CSVYGLAGALDTQYF.

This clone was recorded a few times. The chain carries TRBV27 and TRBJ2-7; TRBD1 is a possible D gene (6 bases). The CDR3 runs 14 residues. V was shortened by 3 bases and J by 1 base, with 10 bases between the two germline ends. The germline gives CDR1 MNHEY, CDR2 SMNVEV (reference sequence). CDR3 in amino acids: CASSLGAGSYEQYF. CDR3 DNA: TGTGCCAGCAGTTTGGGGGCCGGTTCCTACGAGCAGTACTTC.

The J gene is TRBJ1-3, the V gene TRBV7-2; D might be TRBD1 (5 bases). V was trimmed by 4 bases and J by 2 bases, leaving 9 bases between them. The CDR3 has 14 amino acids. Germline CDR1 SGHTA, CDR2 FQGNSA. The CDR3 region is CASSWDRTGNTIYF. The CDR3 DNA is TGTGCCAGCAGCTGGGACCGGACTGGAAACACCATATATTTT.